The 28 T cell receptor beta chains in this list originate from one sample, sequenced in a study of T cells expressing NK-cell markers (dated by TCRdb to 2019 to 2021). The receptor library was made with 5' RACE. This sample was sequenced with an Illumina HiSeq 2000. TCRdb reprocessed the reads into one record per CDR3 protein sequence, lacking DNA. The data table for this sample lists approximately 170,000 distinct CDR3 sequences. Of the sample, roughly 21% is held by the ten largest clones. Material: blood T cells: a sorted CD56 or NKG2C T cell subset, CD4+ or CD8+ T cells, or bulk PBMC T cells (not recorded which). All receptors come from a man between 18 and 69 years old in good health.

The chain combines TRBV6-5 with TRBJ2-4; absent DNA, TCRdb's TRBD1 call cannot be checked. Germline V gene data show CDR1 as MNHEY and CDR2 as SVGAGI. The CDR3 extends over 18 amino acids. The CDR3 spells CASSSSDRGWRAKNIQYF.

The CDR3 loop is CASSETTGRRETQYF. The V call is TRBV5-1, the J call TRBJ2-5; TCRdb picks TRBD1, but there is no DNA to check that call. This CDR3 has 15 residues. Germline CDR1 SGHRS, CDR2 YFSETQ.

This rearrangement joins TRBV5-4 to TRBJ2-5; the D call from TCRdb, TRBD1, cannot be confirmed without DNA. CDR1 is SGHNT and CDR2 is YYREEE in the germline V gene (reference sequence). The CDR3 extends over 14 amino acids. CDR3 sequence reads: CASSLRQDEETQYF.

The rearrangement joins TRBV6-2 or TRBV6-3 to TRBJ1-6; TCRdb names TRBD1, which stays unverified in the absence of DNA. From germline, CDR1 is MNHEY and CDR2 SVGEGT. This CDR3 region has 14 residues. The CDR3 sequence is CASSPDRDDSPLHF.

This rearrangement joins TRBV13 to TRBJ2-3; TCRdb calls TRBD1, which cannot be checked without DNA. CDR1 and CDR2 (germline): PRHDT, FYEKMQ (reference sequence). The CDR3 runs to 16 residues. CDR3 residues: CASSPRGSVGTDTQYF.

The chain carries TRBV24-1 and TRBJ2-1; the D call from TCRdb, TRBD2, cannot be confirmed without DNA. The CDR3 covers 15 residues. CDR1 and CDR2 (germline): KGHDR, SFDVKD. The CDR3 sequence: CATSDPLVAGGVLFF.

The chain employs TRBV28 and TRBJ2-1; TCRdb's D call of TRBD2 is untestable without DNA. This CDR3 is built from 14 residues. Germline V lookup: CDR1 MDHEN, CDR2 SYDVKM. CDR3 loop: CASRASGVYNEQFF.

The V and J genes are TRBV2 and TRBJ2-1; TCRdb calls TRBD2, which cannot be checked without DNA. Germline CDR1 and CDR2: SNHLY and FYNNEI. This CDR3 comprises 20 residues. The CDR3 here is CARLYTGAISGGASYNEQFF. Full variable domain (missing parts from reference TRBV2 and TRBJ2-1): EPEVTQTPSHQVTQMGQEVILRCVPISNHLYFYWYRQILGQKVEFLVSFYNNEISEKSEIFDDQFSVERPDGSNFTLKIRSTKLEDSAMYFCARLYTGAISGGASYNEQFFGPGTRLTVL.

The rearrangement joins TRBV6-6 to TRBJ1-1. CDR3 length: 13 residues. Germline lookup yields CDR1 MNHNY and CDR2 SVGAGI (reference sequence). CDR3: CASSFDIYTEAFF.

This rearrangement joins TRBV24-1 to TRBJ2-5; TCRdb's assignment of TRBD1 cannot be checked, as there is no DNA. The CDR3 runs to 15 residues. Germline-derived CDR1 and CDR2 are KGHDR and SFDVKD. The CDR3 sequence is CATSDPDIGVKTQYF.

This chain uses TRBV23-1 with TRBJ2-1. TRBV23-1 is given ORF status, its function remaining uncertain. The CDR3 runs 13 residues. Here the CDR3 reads CASSQELYNEQFF.

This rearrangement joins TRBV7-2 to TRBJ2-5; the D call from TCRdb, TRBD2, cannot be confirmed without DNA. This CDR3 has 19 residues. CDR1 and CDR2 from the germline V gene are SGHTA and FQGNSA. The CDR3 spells CASSLALSTSGGPEETQYF.

This CDR3 reads CASSIQAGESYEQYF. This chain links TRBV19 with TRBJ2-7; the TCRdb D gene call, TRBD2, has no DNA to confirm it. This CDR3 region has 15 residues. Germline V gives CDR1 LNHDA, CDR2 SQIVND (reference sequence).

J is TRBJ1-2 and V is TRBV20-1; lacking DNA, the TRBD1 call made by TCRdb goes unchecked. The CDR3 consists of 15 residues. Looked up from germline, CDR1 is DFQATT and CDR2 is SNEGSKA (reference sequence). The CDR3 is CSVRSGTLSGYGYTF.

The CDR3 spells CASSMHRKKNEKLFF. V is TRBV7-8 and J is TRBJ1-4; the D call of TRBD1 rests on TCRdb alone, since no DNA is present to check it. The germline gives CDR1 SGHVS, CDR2 FQNEAQ. The CDR3 runs 15 residues.

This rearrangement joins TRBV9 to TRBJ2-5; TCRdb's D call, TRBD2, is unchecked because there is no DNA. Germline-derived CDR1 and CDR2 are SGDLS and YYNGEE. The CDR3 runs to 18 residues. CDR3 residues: CASSVAGLAGGAKETQYF.

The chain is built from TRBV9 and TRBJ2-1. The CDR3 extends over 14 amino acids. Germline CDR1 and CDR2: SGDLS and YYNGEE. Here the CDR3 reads CASSVDSNPTEQFF.

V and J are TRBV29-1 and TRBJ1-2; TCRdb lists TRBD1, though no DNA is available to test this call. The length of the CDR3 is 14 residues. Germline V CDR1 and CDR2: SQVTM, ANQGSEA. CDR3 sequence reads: CSVAEGRGDWGYTF.

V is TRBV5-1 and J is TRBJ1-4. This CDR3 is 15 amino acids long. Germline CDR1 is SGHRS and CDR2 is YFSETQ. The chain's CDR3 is CASSPAGSRGEKLFF.

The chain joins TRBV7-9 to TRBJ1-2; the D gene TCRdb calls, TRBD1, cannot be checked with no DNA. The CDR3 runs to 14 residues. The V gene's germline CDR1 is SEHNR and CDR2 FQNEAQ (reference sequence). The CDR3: CASSFPGLDYGYTF.

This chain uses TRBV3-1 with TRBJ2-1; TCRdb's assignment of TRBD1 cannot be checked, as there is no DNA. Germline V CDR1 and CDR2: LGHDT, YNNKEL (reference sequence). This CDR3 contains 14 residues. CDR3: CASHTGGGGNEQFF.

The chain's CDR3 is CASSHLLAGGRLEQFF. J is TRBJ2-1 and V is TRBV4-1; TCRdb's D call, TRBD2, is unchecked because there is no DNA. From germline, CDR1 is MGHRA and CDR2 YSYEKL. The CDR3 covers 16 residues.

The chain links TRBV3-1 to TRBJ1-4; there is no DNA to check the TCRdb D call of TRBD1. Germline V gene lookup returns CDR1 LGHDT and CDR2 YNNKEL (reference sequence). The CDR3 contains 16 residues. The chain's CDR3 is CASSQESGAANEKLFF.

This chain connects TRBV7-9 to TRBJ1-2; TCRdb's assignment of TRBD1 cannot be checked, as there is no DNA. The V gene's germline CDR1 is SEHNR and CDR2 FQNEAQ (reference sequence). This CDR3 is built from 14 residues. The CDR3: CASSLSETGYGYTF.

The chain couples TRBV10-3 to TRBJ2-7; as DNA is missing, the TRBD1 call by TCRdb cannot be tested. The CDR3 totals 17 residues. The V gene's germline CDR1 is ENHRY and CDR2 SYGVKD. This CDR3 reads CAIRDPTTGVSSYEQYF.

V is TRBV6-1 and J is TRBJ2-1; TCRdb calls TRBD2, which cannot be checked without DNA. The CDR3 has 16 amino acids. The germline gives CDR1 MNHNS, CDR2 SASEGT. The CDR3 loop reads CASSGFSGGAENEQFF.

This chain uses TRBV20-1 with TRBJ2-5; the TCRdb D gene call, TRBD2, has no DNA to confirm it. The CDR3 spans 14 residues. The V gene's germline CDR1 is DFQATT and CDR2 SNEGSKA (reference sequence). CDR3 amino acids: CSARTSGGRETQYF.

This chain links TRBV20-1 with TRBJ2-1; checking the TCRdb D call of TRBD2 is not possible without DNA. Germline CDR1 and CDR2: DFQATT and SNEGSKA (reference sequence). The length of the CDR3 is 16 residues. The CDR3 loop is CSAPTPGLAGYNEQFF.